Presented here are 9 T cell receptor beta chains from one specimen sequenced in a study of tumor and adjacent non-tumor tissue in lung cancer. No cell sorting was done before RNA was extracted from the tissue. The normal lung tissue was taken more than 3 cm from the tumor edge. Three rounds of nested PCR, following a modified ARM-PCR protocol, produced the TCRbeta library. TCRdb reprocessed the multiplex PCR reads via MiXCR and lists one record per CDR3 protein. The table lists some 97,000 distinct CDR3 sequences, approximately 60% of them singletons, with 15% to 20% in the top ten. Sequenced: distant non-tumor lung tissue. These receptor sequences come from a man in his thirties or forties with non-small cell lung cancer.

On this clonotype: This could be a read error, since a much larger clone is one nucleotide away. The gene calls are TRBV20-1 and TRBJ2-1, with 7 bases that match TRBD1. This CDR3 is built from 14 residues. From germline, CDR1 is DFQATT and CDR2 SNEGSKA (reference sequence). The DNA of the CDR3 is TGCAGTGCTTTTAAAGGGGGCTGGGACAATGAGCTGTTCTTC. Its protein product is CSAFKGGWDNELFF.

On this clonotype: Germline and junction disagree at one end, which may indicate a read error. The rearrangement joins TRBV29-1 to TRBJ1-5; D is perhaps TRBD1 (5 bases). The CDR3 totals 14 residues. From germline, CDR1 is SQVTM and CDR2 ANQGSEA. CDR3 bases: TGCAGTGCCTCCCGGGGCCCCGAGGATCAGACCCAGCATTTT. It specifies CSASRGPEDQTQHF. Combining the CDR3 with reference TRBV29-1 and TRBJ1-5 gives the whole variable domain SAVISQKPSRDICQRGTSLTIQCQVDSQVTMMFWYRQQPGQSLTLIATANQGSEATYESGFVIDKFPISRPNLTFSTLTVSNMSPEDSSIYLCSASRGPEDQTQHFGDGTRLSIL.

This clonotype has at least ten counts. This chain connects TRBV11-3 to TRBJ2-7, with TRBD1 matching over 9 bases. Trimming took 5 bases from V and 8 from J; bases not matched to a gene: 10. The CDR3 is made up of 14 amino acids. In germline, CDR1 is SGHNT, CDR2 YENEEA. The CDR3 loop reads CASSPTTGGYKQYF. CDR3 nucleotides: TGTGCCAGCAGCCCGACGACAGGGGGGTACAAGCAGTACTTC.

The V call is TRBV5-1, the J call TRBJ2-1; no clear D. Trimming pared 0 bases from V and 10 bases from J, leaving 11 bases between. Looked up from germline, CDR1 is SGHRS and CDR2 is YFSETQ. CDR3 length equals 13 residues. CDR3 bases: TGCGCCAGCAGCTTGGAGCCGGGCGCGGAGCAGTTCTTC. It encodes CASSLEPGAEQFF.

Notes on this clonotype: Since a much larger clone is just one base distant, this may be a read error. The V and J genes are TRBV20-1 and TRBJ1-3; D perhaps matches TRBD1 (5 bases). The CDR3 covers 15 residues. Trimming took 7 bases from V and 3 from J, leaving 19 bases between them. The V gene's germline CDR1 is DFQATT and CDR2 SNEGSKA (reference sequence). In nucleotides, the CDR3 is TGCAGTGTTACGACCTCCCGGGACGGTGGAAACACCATATATTTT. Translating it yields CSVTTSRDGGNTIYF.

In its sample, this clonotype was seen a few times. This clone may be a read error of a much larger clone one base away. This chain connects TRBV6-5 to TRBJ1-1; 8 bases align to TRBD1. Germline lookup yields CDR1 MNHEY and CDR2 SVGAGI. The CDR3 is made up of 17 amino acids. CDR3 sequence: CASSPGLRTGLNTEVFF. The CDR3 nucleotides are TGTGCCAGCAGTCCGGGTCTTCGGACAGGGCTGAACACTGAAGTTTTCTTT.

Regarding this clonotype: A much larger clone is a single base away; this may be a read error. Likely a read error: the CDR3 ends without its conserved phenylalanine or tryptophan. This chain links TRBV5-4 with TRBJ1-2; D is unclear. The CDR3 loop spans 14 amino acids. From germline, CDR1 is SGHNT and CDR2 YYREEE (reference sequence). Trimming removed 0 bases at V and 4 bases at J, with 10 bases between. CDR3 in amino acids: CASSLGEEGYGYTS. As DNA, the CDR3 is TGTGCCAGCAGCTTGGGTGAGGAGGGCTATGGCTACACCTCC.

As to this clonotype: Without the conserved terminal phenylalanine or tryptophan, this CDR3 likely stems from a read error. No DNA is shown, since the ends of the CDR3 on it are uncertain; the CDR3 is the one TCRdb lists. The chain uses TRBV6-2 or TRBV6-3 and TRBJ2-1. The CDR3 adds up to 12 amino acids, both ends counted. The germline V gene encodes CDR1 MNHEY and CDR2 SVGEGT. Here the CDR3 reads CASIGSYNERFS.

The V call is TRBV20-1, the J call TRBJ2-3; a weak D match, TRBD1 (6 bases). Germline assignment: CDR1 DFQATT and CDR2 SNEGSKA (reference sequence). This CDR3 has 12 amino acids. The V and J ends lost 6 bases and 12 bases respectively, with 19 bases between them. The CDR3: CSAMGRTDAQYF. The CDR3 DNA reads as TGCAGTGCGATGGGACGGACAGACGCTCAGTATTTT.